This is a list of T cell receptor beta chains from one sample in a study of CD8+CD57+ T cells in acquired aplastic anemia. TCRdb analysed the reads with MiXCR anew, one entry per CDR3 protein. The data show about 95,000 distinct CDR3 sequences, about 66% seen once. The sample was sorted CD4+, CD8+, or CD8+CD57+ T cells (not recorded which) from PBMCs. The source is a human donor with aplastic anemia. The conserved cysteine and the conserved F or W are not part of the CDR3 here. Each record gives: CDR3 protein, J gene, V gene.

ASSYGAEREQF | TRBJ2-1 | TRBV6-5
ASSPREGRETQY | TRBJ2-5 | TRBV7-7
SVADRNTGELF | TRBJ2-2 | TRBV29-1
ASSPGTGVNEKLF | TRBJ1-4 | TRBV2
ASSYGQIYEQY | TRBJ2-7 | TRBV12-3/TRBV12-4
ATSVRGADTQY | TRBJ2-3 | TRBV24-1
ASTTIAGELF | TRBJ2-2 | TRBV7-9
SVAQGGSFSEAF | TRBJ1-1 | TRBV29-1
ASSMEDISPLH | TRBJ1-6 | TRBV19
ATSDKPGQGSETQY | TRBJ2-5 | TRBV24-1
AISTEQGRNTEAF | TRBJ1-1 | TRBV10-3
SAPYSSGDTEAF | TRBJ1-1 | TRBV20-1
ASSPWGGLGSPLH | TRBJ1-6 | TRBV11-2
ASSLVQAEAF | TRBJ1-1 | TRBV7-9
ASSFTGTGGTDTQY | TRBJ2-3 | TRBV11-1
SASLGREGSEQY | TRBJ2-7 | TRBV29-1
ASSHSPTGRGGYT | TRBJ1-2 | TRBV7-8
ASSLGAGSRDTHY | TRBJ2-3 | TRBV5-1
ASSHRPGLDTEAF | TRBJ1-1 | TRBV2
ASSISFGTGGTGELF | TRBJ2-2 | TRBV19
SVRGGADGYT | TRBJ1-2 | TRBV29-1
ATSSSGSVDTQY | TRBJ2-3 | TRBV15
ASSVRRAYEQF | TRBJ2-1 | TRBV6-1
ASSLYPLIVGTGYDEQF | TRBJ2-1 | TRBV7-6
ASSQTSGLSEQY | TRBJ2-7 | TRBV19
ASSQPNGDTQY | TRBJ2-3 | TRBV4-1
ASSFLGAYEQY | TRBJ2-7 | TRBV5-8
ASSFGQRETQY | TRBJ2-5 | TRBV7-3
SASKADYSYEQY | TRBJ2-7 | TRBV20-1
ASSSSDSGGIGYGYT | TRBJ1-2 | TRBV25-1
ASSLVGVEGTDTQY | TRBJ2-3 | TRBV5-4
SGSTGSYEQY | TRBJ2-7 | TRBV29-1
ASSRQGEQY | TRBJ2-7 | TRBV7-2
SARDLKGRTRNQPQH | TRBJ1-5 | TRBV20-1
ASSGASWASGQF | TRBJ2-1 | TRBV2
SANDRLSSPLH | TRBJ1-6 | TRBV20-1
ASSPRTDSYEQY | TRBJ2-7 | TRBV5-4
APKEGVDANTGELF | TRBJ2-2 | TRBV24-1
ATSDSGTHYGYT | TRBJ1-2 | TRBV24-1
AIREGLGGTEAF | TRBJ1-1 | TRBV10-3
SARAITSGSHNEQF | TRBJ2-1 | TRBV20-1
AISPPEVGVIPGNTIY | TRBJ1-3 | TRBV10-3